This passage covers 18 T cell receptor beta chains from one sample sequenced in a study of regulatory T cells in long-lasting Graves disease. As to time point: newly diagnosed GD, antithyroid drugs for less than 3 months. After RNA was extracted from PBMCs, the TCR library was made from it. Researchers made TCR beta libraries by using iRepertoire HTBI primers and running Arm-PCR on CDR3 regions. TCRdb reanalysed the multiplex PCR reads using MiXCR and keeps one entry per CDR3 protein. The sample contains about 620,000 distinct CDR3 sequences, less than 20% of which appear only once. These same records also appear under a second study, on T cells in Graves' hyperthyroidism and ophthalmopathy.

The material sequenced was peripheral blood mononuclear cells (PBMCs), taken at new diagnosis, from a patient treated with antithyroid drugs. The receptors stem from a woman aged 25 to 39 with Graves disease.

This clonotype was observed many times. The J gene is TRBJ2-5, the V gene TRBV28; 13 bases align to TRBD2. This CDR3 has 18 amino acids. The V and J ends lost 7 bases and 5 bases, in that order; junction bases with no gene match: 16. The germline V gene has CDR1 MDHEN and CDR2 SYDVKM. The CDR3, as DNA: TGTGCCAGCACCACAGGGACTAGCGGGGCGGCTGGGTGGGAGACCCAGTACTTC. It codes for CASTTGTSGAAGWETQYF.

This chain links TRBV7-2 with TRBJ1-3; D is unclear. V was shortened by 3 bases and J by 1 base, with 10 bases between the two germline ends. The CDR3 runs 15 residues. Germline V gene data show CDR1 as SGHTA and CDR2 as FQGNSA. The CDR3 protein is CASSLQIGSGNTIYF. The DNA of the CDR3 is TGTGCCAGCAGCTTGCAGATAGGGTCTGGAAACACCATATATTTT.

Ten or more counts support this clonotype. The CDR3 DNA sequence: TGTGCCAGCAGTGACCGGGGCAGGGGGCTAAGCAATCAGCCCCAGCATTTT. Encoded protein: CASSDRGRGLSNQPQHF. This rearrangement joins TRBV6-1 to TRBJ1-5; TRBD1 agrees at 8 bases. V gave up 3 bases and J gave up 1 base; unmatched junction bases: 8. This CDR3 has 17 residues. Looked up from germline, CDR1 is MNHNS and CDR2 is SASEGT.

This clonotype was counted a few times. A single base separates this from a much larger clone, so it may be a read error. This chain links TRBV7-2 with TRBJ2-1; 9 nucleotides agree with TRBD2. CDR3 size: 19 residues. Germline V CDR1 and CDR2: SGHTA, FQGNSA. The CDR3 region is CASSLEVFVLAGLYNGQFF. CDR3 bases: TGTGCCAGCAGCTTAGAAGTCTTTGTGCTAGCGGGGCTCTACAATGGGCAGTTCTTC.

In its sample, this clonotype was seen many times. The J gene is TRBJ2-2, the V gene TRBV2, with D maybe TRBD2 (5 bases). Trimming stripped 10 bases from V and 8 bases from J, with 20 bases between. The CDR3 length is 14 residues. The germline gives CDR1 SNHLY, CDR2 FYNNEI. DNA of the CDR3: TGTGCCACCAAAGCGGCGTCGGGCCCTGGGGAGCTGTTTTTT. Its translation is CATKAASGPGELFF.

The rearrangement links TRBV28 to TRBJ1-1; no firm D call. Trimming cost V 7 bases and J 10 bases, with 13 bases left between them. The CDR3 is 11 residues long. CDR1 is MDHEN and CDR2 is SYDVKM in the germline V gene. CDR3 sequence (DNA): TGTGCCAGCAACTTTGGCTCCAGAGCTTTCTTT. Protein: CASNFGSRAFF.

This clonotype has ten or more counts. The chain carries TRBV11-2 and TRBJ2-1; 9 nucleotides align to TRBD1. V lost 6 bases, J lost 5 bases, and 5 bases stayed unmatched. Germline loops: CDR1 SGHAT, CDR2 FQNNGV. CDR3 length: 14 amino acids. The CDR3 spells CASRQGALDNEQFF. CDR3 in DNA: TGTGCCAGCAGACAGGGGGCTCTGGACAATGAGCAGTTCTTC. Filled out from reference TRBV11-2 and TRBJ2-1, the complete variable domain reads EAGVAQSPRYKIIEKRQSVAFWCNPISGHATLYWYQQILGQGPKLLIQFQNNGVVDDSQLPKDRFSAERLKGVDSTLKIQPAKLEDSAVYLCASRQGALDNEQFFGPGTRLTVL.

This chain joins TRBV20-1 and TRBJ1-5; 8 bases fit TRBD1. Germline CDR1 DFQATT, CDR2 SNEGSKA (reference sequence). The V gene end was trimmed by 0 bases and the J gene end by 4 bases; junction bases not matched to a gene: 14. The CDR3 has 18 amino acids. The CDR3 nucleotides are TGCAGTGCTAGAGATAGGGGGCAGGGGGCTTTAAGAAATCAGCCCCAGCATTTT. This translates into CSARDRGQGALRNQPQHF.

This clonotype was observed many times. V is TRBV6-5 and J is TRBJ2-7; D is tentatively TRBD1 or TRBD2 (6 bases each). The CDR3 is made up of 16 amino acids. Germline CDR1 reads MNHEY; CDR2 reads SVGAGI. V lost 2 bases and J lost 2, with 16 bases in between. In DNA, the CDR3 is TGTGCCAGCAGTTACGGGGGGCCAGGGTGGGCCTACGAGCAGTACTTC. It translates to CASSYGGPGWAYEQYF.

The table lists this clonotype with a few counts. This CDR3 reads CAGDLQGLYQETQYF. The CDR3 DNA is TGTGCCGGAGACCTACAGGGACTCTACCAAGAGACCCAGTACTTC. The chain is built from TRBV30 and TRBJ2-5; the D call may be TRBD1 or TRBD2 (6 bases each). From germline, CDR1 is GTSNPN and CDR2 SVGIG (reference sequence). The V end was cut by 8 bases, the J end by 0 bases, with 19 bases between. The CDR3 length is 15 residues.

This rearrangement joins TRBV5-1 to TRBJ2-4, with D possibly TRBD2 on 6 matching bases. CDR3 length: 14 amino acids. The germline V and J ends were trimmed by 0 bases and 8 bases, with 12 bases remaining between them. Per germline, CDR1 SGHRS and CDR2 YFSETQ. The CDR3 bases are TGCGCCAGCAGCTTGGATTCTAGCGTTGACATTCAGTACTTC. Residues: CASSLDSSVDIQYF. Combining the CDR3 with reference TRBV5-1 and TRBJ2-4 gives the whole variable domain KAGVTQTPRYLIKTRGQQVTLSCSPISGHRSVSWYQQTPGQGLQFLFEYFSETQRNKGNFPGRFSGRQFSNSRSEMNVSTLELGDSALYLCASSLDSSVDIQYFGAGTRLSVL.

This chain joins TRBV7-9 and TRBJ2-1, with D hard to call. There are 13 residues in the CDR3. The V gene lost 5 bases and the J gene lost 3 bases, with 8 bases spanning the gap. CDR1 and CDR2 (germline): SEHNR, FQNEAQ (reference sequence). The CDR3 loop reads CASSPRNYNEQFF. The CDR3 region has the DNA TGTGCCAGCAGCCCCAGAAACTACAATGAGCAGTTCTTC.

The table lists this clonotype with a count of one. The J gene is TRBJ2-7, the V gene TRBV19; TRBD2 matches at 15 bases. The CDR3 is 15 amino acids. CDR1 and CDR2 from the germline V gene are LNHDA and SQIVND (reference sequence). The junction had 4 bases not matched to a gene; V was cut back by 3 bases and J by 7 bases. CDR3: CASSMGLAGGGEQYF. In nucleotides, the CDR3 is TGTGCCAGTAGTATGGGACTAGCGGGAGGAGGGGAGCAGTACTTC. The full variable domain, with the rest looked up from reference TRBV19 and TRBJ2-7, is DGGITQSPKYLFRKEGQNVTLSCEQNLNHDAMYWYRQDPGQGLRLIYYSQIVNDFQKGDIAEGYSVSREKKESFPLTVTSAQKNPTAFYLCASSMGLAGGGEQYFGPGTRLTVT.

This rearrangement joins TRBV6-1 to TRBJ2-5; TRBD1 agrees at 12 bases. After removal of 4 bases from V and 1 base from J, the junction contained 4 bases not matched to a gene. The CDR3 has 16 residues. Germline values: CDR1 MNHNS, CDR2 SASEGT. DNA for the CDR3: TGTGCCAGCAGTGCTGGGACAGGGGGCTTCCAAGAGACCCAGTACTTC. As protein: CASSAGTGGFQETQYF.

A word on this clonotype: This may stem from a read error, because a much larger clone lies one nucleotide away. The chain uses TRBV7-2 and TRBJ1-4, with 7 bases matching TRBD1. The CDR3 spans 15 residues. Germline CDR1 SGHTA, CDR2 FQGNSA. Trimming at V came to 1 base and at J to 7 bases, leaving 6 bases not matched to a gene. This CDR3 reads CASSLVATGTEKLFF. The CDR3 DNA reads as TGTGCCAGCAGCTTAGTCGCGACAGGGACTGAAAAACTGTTTTTT.

The CDR3 bases are TGTGCCAGCAACCTAGCGGGACGGATCGGGGAGCTGTTTTTT. Its protein product is CASNLAGRIGELFF. The chain recombines TRBV28 with TRBJ2-2; 9 positions agree with TRBD2. This CDR3 contains 14 residues. In germline, CDR1 is MDHEN, CDR2 SYDVKM. V lost 7 bases and J lost 7; bases outside the gene matches: 7.

This clonotype was found many times. V gene TRBV7-2 combines with J gene TRBJ1-2; D not resolved. Trimming left V 3 bases short and J 8 bases short, with 10 bases between. Germline assignment: CDR1 SGHTA and CDR2 FQGNSA. The CDR3 has 12 residues. The CDR3 DNA is TGTGCCAGCAGCTTGGACGCGGGAGGCTACACCTTC. This codes for CASSLDAGGYTF.

The chain links TRBV24-1 to TRBJ2-3; D possibly matches TRBD1 or TRBD2 (5 bases each). Germline lookup yields CDR1 KGHDR and CDR2 SFDVKD. V gave up 2 bases and J gave up 0 bases, with 8 bases separating them. The CDR3 extends over 15 amino acids. The CDR3, as DNA: TGTGCCACCAGTGATTGGGACGGGAGCACAGATACGCAGTATTTT. It specifies CATSDWDGSTDTQYF.